The clone carrying this T cell receptor (beta chain) was recorded at least ten times. Its antigen is still unknown. The V gene lost 7 bases and the J gene lost 5 bases, with 20 bases spanning the gap. This CDR3 is 15 amino acids long. The second PCR ran about 6 to 12 cycles with a sample-barcoded 5' primer and J-beta primers. TCRdb recomputed calls from the 5' RACE reads with MiXCR, one row per CDR3 protein. The profile shows 1.5 million to 2 million distinct CDR3 sequences, 28% of them singletons. The data originate from a study of blood T cells in healthy people across ages. Study results and limitations: Long-lived donors exceeded aged donors in naive CD4+ cells and diversity. Diversity of TCR beta correlated strongly with naive T cell percentage.

Each donor was a healthy Caucasian individual from Russia, aged roughly 6 to 95. The clonotype was recovered from a woman under 40 in good health. The genes are TRBV12-3 or TRBV12-4 and TRBJ2-5; D perhaps matches TRBD1 (5 bases). Sequencing was performed on blood. CDR3 bases: TGTGCCAGCAACCAGGGCCCATCCGGATGGGAGACCCAGTACTTC. Its protein is CASNQGPSGWETQYF.